The subject of this entry is one T cell receptor (beta chain). What antigen it recognizes has not been identified. No qualities accompany the bases; no much larger clone lies one base away. This entry comes from a study of persistence of HIV-infected CD4 T cells (dated by TCRdb to 2018 to 2021). Regarding the research as a whole: The median time participants had been on suppressive ART was less than ten years. Peripheral blood samples of up to roughly 200 mL were collected at multiple time points, except for a couple of participants, who underwent leukapheresis at a single time point. Anti-CD3/anti-CD28 stimulation activated a higher proportion of cells, with a lower memory fraction, than antigen stimulation. The study isolated CMV- and HIV-1 Gag-responding CD4+ T cells from ART-treated individuals to examine antigen-driven clonal expansion of HIV-1-infected cells. The clonality of all cells in each sorted population was measured by TCRbeta sequencing, and the clonality of infected cells was measured by proviral sequencing. Cross-participant TCR cluster analysis included roughly 8 participants for CMV and six or seven participants for Gag.

The CDR3 runs 12 residues from the cysteine to the phenylalanine. The entry retains the CDR3 DNA only, 36 bases that are in frame from base 1. The junction carries 12 bases between V and J, which are trimmed by 6 bases and 6 bases respectively. The germline V gene encodes CDR1 MNHEY and CDR2 SVGAGI. TCRbeta repertoires were sequenced from genomic DNA with the immunoSEQ hsTCRB assay version 4 in survey mode. Genomic DNA was diluted to around 9.2 ng/uL, using up to roughly 1 ug per sample for TCRbeta sequencing. The study's own analysis went as follows. Analysis of the TCRbeta data was done in ImmunoSeq Analyzer 3.0, and diversity was computed on productive nucleotide rearrangements. Using the Immunarch R package, the improved Chao index served to estimate lower-bound TCR diversity and the Gini coefficient served to estimate clonality. Different nucleotide rearrangements encoding the same CDR3beta amino acid sequence were counted as distinct clonotypes. Differential abundance analysis found TCRbeta sequences that were significantly enriched in antigen-responding cells compared with anti-CD3/anti-CD28-activated cells. GLIPH2 grouped TCRs by predicted peptide-MHC specificity, both within each participant and across combined participant data sets. The table comes from immuneACCESS by way of TCRdb, which keeps in-frame sequences with V and J called. Part of the clones is missing from these tables; in studies checked, under half for an unresolved V gene and the rest for unknown reasons. V and J calls and clone size follow that table, whereas D and trimming were derived from the DNA. Here the sample has 40,000 to 55,000 clones; about 87% occur a single time. The ten top clones hold 3% to 3.5% of the sample.

This specimen's treatment or condition label, per the study, means: suppressive antiretroviral therapy. As a nonspecific positive control representing the CD4+ T cell repertoire, the cells were stimulated with anti-CD3/anti-CD28 magnetic beads. Sorting of responding CD4+ T cells was based on upregulation of both CD40 ligand and CD69. HIV-1-infected adults in whom suppressive ART had been started during chronic infection were enrolled as participants. For at least 4 years, participants had undetectable plasma HIV-1 RNA, below 50 copies/mL. To be included, participants needed a CD4+ T cell count above 400 cells/uL and a positive CMV serology. Before stimulation, PBMCs were isolated using density centrifugation and then depleted of CD8+ T cells. Stimulation of CD8-depleted PBMCs was carried out for about 19 hours with anti-CD28/CD49d costimulation, CD40-blocking antibody and enfuvirtide, to prevent new infections. Cell sorting was performed on a Beckman Coulter MoFlo Legacy or XDP sorter, and dead cells were excluded with propidium iodide. Genomic DNA was extracted using the QIAamp DNA Mini Kit for samples with more than one million cells and using the Quick-DNA Microprep Kit for all other samples.

Overall study outcomes, separate from this receptor: Significantly lower TCRbeta richness was observed in CMV- and Gag-responding cells than in anti-CD3/anti-CD28-responding cells, and higher oligoclonality was observed in CMV-responding cells than in CD3/CD28-stimulated and Gag-responding cells. A correlation was observed between TCR oligoclonality and proviral oligoclonality within the same sorted populations. Enrichment of degenerate expanded CDR3beta sequences was found in antigen-responding cells, suggesting convergent selection of CD4+ responses to CMV and Gag. Only a small number of individuals took part in the study, and the range of antigens tested was limited. Bulk TCR analyses could not be restricted to the rare CMV-responding cells that actually carried HIV-1 proviruses.

Recombination connected TRBV6-5 to TRBJ2-7; the best D guess is TRBD1, with 6 bases matching. This TCR came from an adult woman with HIV who was CMV-seropositive. The material sequenced was CD4+ T cells sorted from PBMCs after roughly 20-hour stimulation, taken from a patient who received antiretroviral therapy. This specimen's cell subset or site label, per the study, means: CD40L+CD69+ CD4 T cells responding to anti-CD3/anti-CD28 beads, representing the overall repertoire. The bases read TGTGCCAGCAGCTCGACAGGCCTCGAGCAGTACTTC. This codes for CASSSTGLEQYF.